Below, 26 T cell receptor beta chains from the same sample are listed, as sequenced in a study of cytomegalovirus exposure and HLA in healthy donors (dated by TCRdb to the late 2010s). The library was produced with the immunoSEQ multiplex PCR assay. A mixture of 60 forward primers for TCR Vbeta segments and 13 reverse primers for TCR Jbeta segments was used in the multiplex PCR. TCRdb took this table from immuneACCESS and kept in-frame rearrangements with V and J called. Such tables lack part of the clones; where checked against another copy, unresolved V genes explain under half of the gap, and the rest is unexplained. The sample's table covers tens of thousands of clones. The ten largest clones take up around 4.9% of the sample. The sample was PBMCs. The receptors originated from a female donor in good health and CMV-seronegative.

The V call is TRBV6-6, the J call TRBJ1-5, with D unclear. This CDR3 spans 15 amino acids. The ends were cut back, 2 bases at V and 2 bases at J, with 10 bases in the middle. CDR1 is MNHNY, CDR2 SVGAGI, per germline (reference sequence). The DNA of the CDR3 is TGTGCCAGCAGTTACGCGGATTACGGCAATCAGCCCCAGCATTTT. Its translation: CASSYADYGNQPQHF.

This chain connects TRBV29-1 to TRBJ2-6, with D possibly matching TRBD2 (6 bases). The CDR3 contains 17 residues. Trimming stripped 4 bases from V and 0 bases from J, with 16 bases between. The V gene's germline CDR1 is SQVTM and CDR2 ANQGSEA. In nucleotides, the CDR3 is TGCAGCGTTGGGCCGGGGGTAACCTCCTCTGGGGCCAACGTCCTGACTTTC. Translated, it gives CSVGPGVTSSGANVLTF.

The chain employs TRBV5-6 and TRBJ2-2, with D unclear. CDR3 length: 16 amino acids. Germline lookup yields CDR1 SGHDT and CDR2 YYEEEE. V was pared by 3 bases and J by 5 bases, with 17 bases between. The CDR3 DNA sequence: TGTGCCAGCAGCTCCAGGCTGTTGGGTTGGACCGGGGAGCTGTTTTTT. Translation gives CASSSRLLGWTGELFF.

The chain is built from TRBV30 and TRBJ1-2; 11 bases match TRBD1. Germline CDR1 and CDR2: GTSNPN and SVGIG (reference sequence). This CDR3 region has 12 residues. V was clipped by 5 bases and J by 7 bases; unmatched bases: 3. The CDR3 DNA reads TGTGCCTGGGGACAGGGGGCGGGTGGCTACACCTTC. This gives the protein CAWGQGAGGYTF.

The chain recombines TRBV5-1 with TRBJ2-7; D remains unclear. This CDR3 spans 13 amino acids. CDR1 SGHRS and CDR2 YFSETQ come from the germline V gene. V lost 0 bases to trimming and J lost 3 bases, with 7 bases between them. For the CDR3, the DNA is TGCGCCAGCAGCTTGGTGCAGTTCTACGAGCAGTACTTC. It codes for CASSLVQFYEQYF.

The chain uses TRBV13 and TRBJ2-7; D is uncertain. V lost 8 bases and J lost 1, with 15 bases in between. This CDR3 is 14 amino acids long. CDR1 is PRHDT and CDR2 is FYEKMQ in the germline V gene (reference sequence). The CDR3 loop is CASRSQEDSYEQYF. CDR3 nucleotides: TGTGCCAGCCGGTCCCAGGAAGATTCCTACGAGCAGTACTTC. Supplemented by reference TRBV13 and TRBJ2-7, the full variable domain reads AAGVIQSPRHLIKEKRETATLKCYPIPRHDTVYWYQQGPGQDPQFLISFYEKMQSDKGSIPDRFSAQQFSDYHSELNMSSLELGDSALYFCASRSQEDSYEQYFGPGTRLTVT.

V gene TRBV7-2 combines with J gene TRBJ1-1; D not certain. Germline loops: CDR1 SGHTA, CDR2 FQGNSA. Trimming took 8 bases from V and 0 from J, leaving 10 bases between them. The CDR3 contains 13 residues. The CDR3 sequence is CASLPGMNTEAFF. CDR3 bases: TGTGCCAGCCTTCCGGGGATGAACACTGAAGCTTTCTTT.

The chain carries TRBV6-1 and TRBJ1-4; 9 nucleotides agree with TRBD1. J was trimmed by 15 bases and V by 0 bases; bases with no gene match: 5. This CDR3 has 13 residues. CDR1 and CDR2 (germline): MNHNS, SASEGT. For the CDR3, the DNA is TGTGCCAGCAGTGAAGCCCGGGACAGGGCAATGTTTTTT. Its translation: CASSEARDRAMFF.

V is TRBV7-9 and J is TRBJ2-5; 7 nucleotides match TRBD1. Germline V gene data show CDR1 as SEHNR and CDR2 as FQNEAQ (reference sequence). J was trimmed by 1 base and V by 3 bases; bases with no gene match: 5. CDR3 length equals 15 residues. The CDR3, as DNA: TGTGCCAGCAGCTTGAAACAGGGGATCCAAGAGACCCAGTACTTC. It is translated as CASSLKQGIQETQYF.

For the CDR3, the DNA is TGTGCCTGGAGTAGCGGGGGGGCCAGTGAGCAGTTCTTC. Residues: CAWSSGGASEQFF. The genes are TRBV30 and TRBJ2-1; 10 bases match TRBD2. Germline assignment: CDR1 GTSNPN and CDR2 SVGIG (reference sequence). Trimming at V came to 2 bases and at J to 9 bases, leaving 4 bases not matched to a gene. The CDR3 is 13 residues long.

The chain couples TRBV6-5 to TRBJ2-7; 10 bases match TRBD2. Losses at the gene ends were 5 bases for V and 3 bases for J; bases not matched to a gene: 7. The CDR3 has 15 residues. Germline V gene sequence: CDR1 MNHEY, CDR2 SVGAGI. CDR3 DNA sequence: TGTGCCAGCAGTCTCACTAGCGGGGAAATCTACGAGCAGTACTTC. Amino acids: CASSLTSGEIYEQYF.

The rearrangement links TRBV2 to TRBJ1-2, with D unresolved. Trimming took off 9 bases at V and 0 bases at J, with 14 bases between the two ends. There are 14 residues in the CDR3. Germline lookup yields CDR1 SNHLY and CDR2 FYNNEI. CDR3 residues: CARRHLQPNYGYTF. For the CDR3, the DNA is TGTGCCAGGAGACACCTACAGCCTAACTATGGCTACACCTTC.

As to this clone: Other DNA sequences in the sample encode the same CDR3. The J gene is TRBJ1-2, the V gene TRBV28; D may be TRBD1 (5 bases). Germline CDR1 MDHEN, CDR2 SYDVKM. This CDR3 spans 12 amino acids. With 2 bases removed from V and 5 bases from J, the gap between germline ends came to 6 bases. CDR3 sequence: CASSLGAYGYTF. CDR3 in DNA: TGTGCCAGCAGTTTAGGGGCGTATGGCTACACCTTC.

The genes are TRBV30 and TRBJ1-1; D is uncertain. V was trimmed by 5 bases and J by 1 base, leaving 8 bases between them. The CDR3 totals 12 residues. From germline, CDR1 is GTSNPN and CDR2 SVGIG (reference sequence). The CDR3, as DNA: TGTGCCTGGGACACCTCGAACACTGAAGCTTTCTTT. Translation: CAWDTSNTEAFF.

V gene TRBV6-1 combines with J gene TRBJ2-7; D not certain. The V end was cut by 5 bases, the J end by 4 bases, with 15 bases between. The CDR3 spans 14 residues. The germline CDR1 and CDR2 sequences are MNHNS and SASEGT. DNA for the CDR3: TGTGCCAGCAGTCAAGACCAACACGCTTACGAGCAGTACTTC. It encodes CASSQDQHAYEQYF.

The rearrangement joins TRBV5-6 to TRBJ2-7; D uncertain. The germline gives CDR1 SGHDT, CDR2 YYEEEE. The CDR3 runs to 11 residues. The germline V and J ends were trimmed by 1 base and 7 bases, with 6 bases remaining between them. The CDR3 loop is CASSLYGEQYF. In DNA, the CDR3 is TGTGCCAGCAGCTTGTACGGGGAGCAGTACTTC.

The V and J genes are TRBV6-5 and TRBJ1-5; 7 nucleotides match TRBD1. Germline lookup yields CDR1 MNHEY and CDR2 SVGAGI. After removal of 4 bases from V and 4 bases from J, the junction contained 4 bases not matched to a gene. The CDR3 totals 14 residues. The CDR3 reads CASSSTGPNQPQHF. Written as DNA, the CDR3 is TGTGCCAGCAGTTCGACAGGGCCTAATCAGCCCCAGCATTTT.

Details on this clone: This specimen includes other DNA sequences encoding the same CDR3. The CDR3 DNA follows: TGCGCCAGCAGCCAAACTAGCGGGGGGTACAATGAGCAGTTCTTC. Encoded protein: CASSQTSGGYNEQFF. The chain has TRBV4-1 and TRBJ2-1, with 12 bases aligning to TRBD2. The CDR3 is 15 residues long. Looked up from germline, CDR1 is MGHRA and CDR2 is YSYEKL. The trim removed 2 bases at V and 4 bases at J, leaving 0 bases unmatched.

The chain carries TRBV7-3 and TRBJ2-5, with D possibly TRBD1 on 6 matching bases. Looked up from germline, CDR1 is SGHTA and CDR2 is FQGTGA. V was pared by 5 bases and J by 2 bases, with 9 bases between. The CDR3 length is 13 residues. The DNA for the CDR3 is TGTGCCAGCAGCCGAGGACAGCAAGAGACCCAGTACTTC. It translates to CASSRGQQETQYF.

The chain carries TRBV7-9 and TRBJ2-6, with no clear D. Trimming removed 2 bases from V and 0 bases from J, with 5 bases in between. The CDR3 consists of 15 residues. Germline lookup yields CDR1 SEHNR and CDR2 FQNEAQ (reference sequence). CDR3 in amino acids: CASSLRVSGANVLTF. In DNA form, the CDR3 reads TGTGCCAGCAGCTTAAGAGTCTCTGGGGCCAACGTCCTGACTTTC.

The V gene is TRBV18, the J gene TRBJ1-2; 7 nucleotides align to TRBD1. Germline values: CDR1 KGHSH, CDR2 LQKENI. V lost 3 bases, J lost 3 bases, and 1 base stayed unmatched. CDR3 length: 13 residues. CDR3: CASSPGTDYGYTF. The CDR3 coding sequence is TGTGCCAGCTCACCCGGGACAGACTATGGCTACACCTTC.

The rearrangement joins TRBV7-9 to TRBJ2-7; TRBD2 agrees at 7 bases. J gave up 3 bases and V 4 bases, and 9 bases lay outside the gene matches. CDR1 and CDR2 from the germline V gene are SEHNR and FQNEAQ (reference sequence). CDR3 length: 15 amino acids. CDR3 in amino acids: CASSSTEGLYYEQYF. In DNA, the CDR3 is TGTGCCAGCAGCTCTACCGAGGGACTATACTACGAGCAGTACTTC.

The chain combines TRBV11-2 with TRBJ1-1; D unresolved. Trimming cost V 5 bases and J 4 bases, with 14 bases left between them. Germline CDR1 reads SGHAT; CDR2 reads FQNNGV. This CDR3 contains 14 residues. This CDR3 reads CASSPGGRGTEAFF. DNA of the CDR3: TGTGCCAGCAGCCCGGGCGGACGGGGCACTGAAGCTTTCTTT.

CDR3 residues: CASSLERDQNTEAFF. In DNA form, the CDR3 reads TGTGCCAGCAGCTTAGAACGGGATCAGAACACTGAAGCTTTCTTT. V and J are TRBV7-9 and TRBJ1-1; D ambiguous. V was trimmed by 1 base and J by 1 base, leaving 10 bases between them. Germline V lookup: CDR1 SEHNR, CDR2 FQNEAQ (reference sequence). This CDR3 has 15 amino acids.

V is TRBV7-2 and J is TRBJ2-7, with D perhaps TRBD1 (6 bases). The CDR3 is 15 residues long. Trimming removed 0 bases from V and 4 bases from J, with 13 bases in between. Germline loops: CDR1 SGHTA, CDR2 FQGNSA. CDR3 sequence (DNA): TGTGCCAGCAGCTTAGCATCGGACAGAGCATACGAGCAGTACTTC. Encoded protein: CASSLASDRAYEQYF.

The rearrangement joins TRBV5-1 to TRBJ2-7; 7 positions match TRBD2. Trimming removed 5 bases from V and 5 bases from J; junction bases left unmatched: 4. Germline V gene lookup returns CDR1 SGHRS and CDR2 YFSETQ. The CDR3 spans 12 residues. The CDR3 DNA reads TGCGCCAGCAGATTAGGGAGGGACGAGCAGTACTTC. Amino acids: CASRLGRDEQYF.